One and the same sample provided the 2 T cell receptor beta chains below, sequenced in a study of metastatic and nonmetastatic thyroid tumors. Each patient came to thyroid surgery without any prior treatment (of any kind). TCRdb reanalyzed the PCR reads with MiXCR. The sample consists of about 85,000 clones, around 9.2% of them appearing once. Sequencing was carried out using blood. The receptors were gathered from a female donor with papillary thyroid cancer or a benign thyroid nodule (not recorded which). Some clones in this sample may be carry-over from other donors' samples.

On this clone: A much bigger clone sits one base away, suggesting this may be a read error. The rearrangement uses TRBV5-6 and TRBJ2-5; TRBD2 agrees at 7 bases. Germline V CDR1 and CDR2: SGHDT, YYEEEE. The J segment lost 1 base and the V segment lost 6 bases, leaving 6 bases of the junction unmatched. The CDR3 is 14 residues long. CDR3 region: CASIWRTSQETQYF. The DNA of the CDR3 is TGTGCCAGCATCTGGAGGACTAGCCAAGAGACCCAGTACTTC.

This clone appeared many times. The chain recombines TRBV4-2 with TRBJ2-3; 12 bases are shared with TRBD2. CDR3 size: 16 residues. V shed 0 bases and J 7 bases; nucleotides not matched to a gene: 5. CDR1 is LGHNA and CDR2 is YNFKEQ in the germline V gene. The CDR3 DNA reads TGTGCCAGCAGCCAAGAGGCTAGCGGGGGGGCAAATACGCAGTATTTT. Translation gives CASSQEASGGANTQYF.